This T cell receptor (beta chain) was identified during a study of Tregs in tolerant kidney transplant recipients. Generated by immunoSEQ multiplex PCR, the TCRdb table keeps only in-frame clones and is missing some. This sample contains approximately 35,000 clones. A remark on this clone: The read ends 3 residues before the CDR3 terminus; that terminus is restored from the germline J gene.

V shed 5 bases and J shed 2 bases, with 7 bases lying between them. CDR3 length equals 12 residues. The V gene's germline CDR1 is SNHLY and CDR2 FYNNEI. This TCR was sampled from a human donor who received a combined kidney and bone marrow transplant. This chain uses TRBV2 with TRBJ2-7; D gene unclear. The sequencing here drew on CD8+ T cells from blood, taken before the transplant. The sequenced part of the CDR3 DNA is TGTGCCAGCAGTCCAGGCACCTACGAG. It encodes CASSPGTYE. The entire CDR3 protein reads CASSPGTYEQYF.